This paragraph reports one T cell receptor beta chain. Its matching antigen is unknown. TCRdb reprocessed the 5' RACE reads with MiXCR, giving one entry per CDR3 protein. The sample yields hundreds of thousands of distinct CDR3 sequences, around 6% seen once. This entry is derived from a study of identical twins. CDR3 length: 16 residues. Notes on the study in general: Beta clonotypes that were abundant in cord blood contained fewer insertions, a pattern absent from memory repertoires.

Sequencing input: naive T cells sorted from blood. The chain recombines TRBV21-1 with TRBJ1-5. TRBV21-1 is a documented pseudogene. The sequence was obtained from a man aged 18 to 30 in good health. Here the CDR3 DNA reads TGTGCCAGCAGCAAAGTCAGATGTCACACAAATCAGCCCCAGCATTTT. Its protein product is CASSKVRCHTNQPQHF.